These 8 T cell receptor beta chains share one sample of origin, sequenced in a study of blood T cells in healthy people across ages. For the second PCR, which ran for about 6 to 11 cycles, a sample-barcoded 5' primer and a J-beta primer mix were used. TCRdb recomputed calls from the 5' RACE reads with MiXCR, one row per CDR3 protein. Of 650,000 to 700,000 distinct CDR3 sequences listed, 40% to 65% are singletons. The sample was blood. The receptors were gathered from a woman older than 75 in good health.

The gene calls are TRBV12-3 or TRBV12-4 and TRBJ2-1; a possible D gene is TRBD2 (6 bases). Trimming left V 3 bases short and J 9 bases short, with 18 bases between. The CDR3 covers 15 residues. The CDR3 coding sequence is TGTGCCAGCAGTTTTAGGGCGCCGCGGGGTGTTGAGCAGTTCTTC. Protein: CASSFRAPRGVEQFF.

In regard to this clonotype: A much larger clone is a single base away; this may be a read error. The chain couples TRBV30 to TRBJ2-7, with D hard to call. The germline V gene encodes CDR1 GTSNPN and CDR2 SVGIG (reference sequence). V dropped 0 bases and J dropped 8 bases, with 11 bases sitting between them. The CDR3 sequence is 12 residues long. CDR3 protein: CAWSVWGYKQYF. Here the CDR3 DNA reads TGTGCCTGGAGTGTTTGGGGATACAAGCAGTACTTC.

The chain is built from TRBV4-3 and TRBJ2-3; 8 bases are a match to TRBD1. Germline loops: CDR1 LGHNA, CDR2 YSLEER. The J segment lost 1 base and the V segment lost 1 base, leaving 7 bases of the junction unmatched. The CDR3 covers 17 residues. The CDR3 spells CASSQVRTGSRTDTQYF. Written as DNA, the CDR3 is TGCGCCAGCAGCCAAGTTCGGACAGGGAGCCGCACAGATACGCAGTATTTT.

V gene TRBV7-2 combines with J gene TRBJ1-5, with D perhaps matching TRBD1 (6 bases). Germline assignment: CDR1 SGHTA and CDR2 FQGNSA. This CDR3 is 13 amino acids long. V shed 6 bases and J shed 9 bases, with 15 bases lying between them. The DNA of the CDR3 is TGTGCCAGCAGATCAGACAGGCCGGGGCCCCAGCATTTT. It is translated as CASRSDRPGPQHF.

The table lists this clonotype with a few counts. The chain recombines TRBV12-3 or TRBV12-4 with TRBJ2-5, with 10 bases matching TRBD2. After removal of 5 bases from V and 5 bases from J, the junction contained 8 bases not matched to a gene. The CDR3 runs 15 residues. CDR3 bases: TGTGCCAGCAGTCTAAGGACTAGCGGTAGGGAGACCCAGTACTTC. Protein: CASSLRTSGRETQYF.

The V gene is TRBV28, the J gene TRBJ2-5; possible D gene TRBD1, 5 bases. V gave up 10 bases and J gave up 0 bases, with 18 bases separating them. Germline values: CDR1 MDHEN, CDR2 SYDVKM. The CDR3 sequence is 15 residues long. The CDR3 DNA reads as TGTGCCACCATTAGGGGTCGCGCGTACCAAGAGACCCAGTACTTC. Translating it yields CATIRGRAYQETQYF. The full variable domain, in which reference TRBV28 and TRBJ2-5 provide the parts outside the CDR3, is DVKVTQSSRYLVKRTGEKVFLECVQDMDHENMFWYRQDPGLGLRLIYFSYDVKMKEKGDIPEGYSVSREKKERFSLILESASTNQTSMYLCATIRGRAYQETQYFGPGTRLLVL.

The chain employs TRBV28 and TRBJ1-2; weak D call: TRBD1 (5 bases). The CDR3 spans 12 residues. Trimming took 2 bases from V and 5 from J, leaving 6 bases between them. CDR1 and CDR2 from the germline V gene are MDHEN and SYDVKM. The CDR3 reads CASSLKGYGYTF. CDR3 nucleotides: TGTGCCAGCAGTTTAAAGGGGTATGGCTACACCTTC.

This clonotype was detected only a few times. The chain is built from TRBV28 and TRBJ2-3, with D unresolved. The germline CDR1 and CDR2 sequences are MDHEN and SYDVKM. Trimming shortened V by 6 bases and J by 4 bases, and 17 bases separated the two germline ends. The CDR3 contains 15 residues. The CDR3 loop is CASSYFTSGPDTQYF. As DNA, the CDR3 is TGTGCCAGCAGCTACTTCACTTCCGGCCCAGATACGCAGTATTTT.